This TCR beta chain was profiled in a study of PD-L1 blockade in urothelial cancer. Germline CDR1 is SGHVS and CDR2 is FQNEAQ. The CDR3 runs 13 residues. Trimming left V 2 bases short and J 6 bases short, with 10 bases between. This clone was observed a handful of times. Time point given: peripheral blood 6 weeks after treatment start. Assay: immunoSEQ multiplex PCR; the TCRdb copy retains only in-frame clones and omits some. The sample includes approximately 18,000 clones, around four fifths of them seen just once. This clonotype was sampled from a man aged 50 or older with urothelial cancer. The rearrangement links TRBV7-8 to TRBJ1-1; D is possibly TRBD1 (6 bases). Source: PBMCs, taken around atezolizumab (anti-PD-L1) treatment. CDR3 nucleotide sequence: TGTGCCAGCAGCTTACGGGGGGCCGCTGAAGCTTTCTTT. Protein: CASSLRGAAEAFF.